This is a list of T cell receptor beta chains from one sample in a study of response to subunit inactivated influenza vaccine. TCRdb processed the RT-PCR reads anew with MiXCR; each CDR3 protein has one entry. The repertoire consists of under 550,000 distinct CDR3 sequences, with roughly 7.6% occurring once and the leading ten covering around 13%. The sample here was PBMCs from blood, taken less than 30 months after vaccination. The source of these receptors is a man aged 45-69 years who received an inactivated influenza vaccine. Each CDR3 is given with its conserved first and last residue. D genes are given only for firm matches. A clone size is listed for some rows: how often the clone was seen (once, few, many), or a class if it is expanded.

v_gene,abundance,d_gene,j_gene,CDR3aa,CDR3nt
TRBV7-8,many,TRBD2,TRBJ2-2,CASSPPRLAGTGELFF,TGTGCCAGCAGCCCACCGCGGCTAGCGGGGACCGGGGAGCTGTTTTTT
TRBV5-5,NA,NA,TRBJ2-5,CASSLTLGLKGSAQYF,TGTGCCAGCAGCTTAACTCTGGGGTTGAAAGGTTCGGCCCAGTACTTC
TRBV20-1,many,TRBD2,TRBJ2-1,CSATLAGGPYNEQFF,TGCAGTGCTACACTAGCGGGGGGTCCCTACAATGAGCAGTTCTTC
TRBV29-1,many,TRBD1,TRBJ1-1,CSVVDRGITEAFF,TGCAGCGTTGTAGACAGGGGCATCACTGAAGCTTTCTTT
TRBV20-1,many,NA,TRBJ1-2,CSARTASQINYGYTF,TGCAGTGCTAGGACAGCCTCCCAGATTAACTATGGCTACACCTTC
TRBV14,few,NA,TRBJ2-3,CASSQINRVLADTQYF,TGTGCCAGCAGCCAAATTAACAGGGTTCTAGCAGATACGCAGTATTTT
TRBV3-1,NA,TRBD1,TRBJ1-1,CASSQSRDRGAFF,TGTGCCAGCAGCCAGTCCAGGGACAGGGGAGCTTTCTTT
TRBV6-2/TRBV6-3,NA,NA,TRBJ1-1,CASKDQVTEAFF,TGTGCCAGCAAAGACCAAGTCACTGAAGCTTTCTTT
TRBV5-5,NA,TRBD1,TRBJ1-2,CASSLDAGTGSYGYTF,TGTGCCAGCAGCTTGGATGCAGGGACAGGGAGCTATGGCTACACCTTC
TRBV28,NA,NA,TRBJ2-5,CASSQTGQQETQYF,TGTGCCAGCAGTCAGACAGGACAGCAAGAGACCCAGTACTTC
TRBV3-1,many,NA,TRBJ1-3,CASSQDFGGSGNTIYF,TGTGCCAGCAGCCAAGATTTCGGGGGCTCTGGAAACACCATATATTTT
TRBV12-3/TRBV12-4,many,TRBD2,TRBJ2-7,CASSLSGGFYEQYF,TGTGCCAGCAGTTTAAGCGGGGGCTTCTACGAGCAGTACTTC
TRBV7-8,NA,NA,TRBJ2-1,CASSFPAGAGPRDEQFF,TGTGCCAGCAGCTTCCCCGCGGGGGCAGGACCTAGGGATGAGCAGTTCTTC
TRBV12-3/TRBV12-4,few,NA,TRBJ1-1,CASNEDGPNTEAFF,TGTGCCAGCAATGAGGACGGTCCGAACACTGAAGCTTTCTTT
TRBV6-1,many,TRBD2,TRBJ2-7,CASSEESGSWYEQYF,TGTGCCAGCAGTGAAGAGAGCGGGAGCTGGTACGAGCAGTACTTC
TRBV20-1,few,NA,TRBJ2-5,CSAKVGMGTQYF,TGCAGTGCAAAAGTAGGGATGGGGACCCAGTACTTC
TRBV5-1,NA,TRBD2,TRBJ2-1,CASSLLELAGVNEQFF,TGCGCCAGCAGCTTGTTAGAGCTAGCGGGAGTAAATGAGCAGTTCTTC
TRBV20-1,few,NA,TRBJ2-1,CSAPGTNNEQFF,TGCAGTGCCCCCGGGACAAACAATGAGCAGTTCTTC
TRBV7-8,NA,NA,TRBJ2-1,CASSLEGAYSYNEQFF,TGTGCCAGCAGCTTAGAAGGCGCCTACTCCTACAATGAGCAGTTCTTC
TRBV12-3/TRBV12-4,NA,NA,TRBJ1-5,CASSPQGLEQPQHF,TGTGCCAGCAGCCCTCAGGGTCTTGAGCAGCCCCAGCATTTT
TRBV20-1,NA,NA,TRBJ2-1,CSARGWAFYNEQFF,TGCAGTGCTAGGGGCTGGGCCTTCTACAATGAGCAGTTCTTC
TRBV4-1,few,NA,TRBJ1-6,CASSHAYSSSYNSPLHF,TGCGCCAGCAGCCACGCTTATTCAAGCTCCTATAATTCACCCCTCCACTTT